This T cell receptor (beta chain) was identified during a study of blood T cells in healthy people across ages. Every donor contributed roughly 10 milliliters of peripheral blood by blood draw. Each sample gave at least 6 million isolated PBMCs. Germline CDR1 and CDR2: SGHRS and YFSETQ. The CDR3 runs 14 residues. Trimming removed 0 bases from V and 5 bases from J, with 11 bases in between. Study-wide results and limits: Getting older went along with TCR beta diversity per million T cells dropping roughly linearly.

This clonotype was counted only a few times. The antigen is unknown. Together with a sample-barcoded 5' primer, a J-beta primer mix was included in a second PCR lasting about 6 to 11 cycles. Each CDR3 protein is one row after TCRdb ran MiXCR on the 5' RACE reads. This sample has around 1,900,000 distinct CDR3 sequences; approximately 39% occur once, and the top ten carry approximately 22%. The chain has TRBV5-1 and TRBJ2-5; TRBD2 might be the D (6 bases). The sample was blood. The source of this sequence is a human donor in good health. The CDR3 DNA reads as TGCGCCAGCAGCTTGGTGGGGGAGGCGGAGACCCAGTACTTC. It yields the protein CASSLVGEAETQYF.